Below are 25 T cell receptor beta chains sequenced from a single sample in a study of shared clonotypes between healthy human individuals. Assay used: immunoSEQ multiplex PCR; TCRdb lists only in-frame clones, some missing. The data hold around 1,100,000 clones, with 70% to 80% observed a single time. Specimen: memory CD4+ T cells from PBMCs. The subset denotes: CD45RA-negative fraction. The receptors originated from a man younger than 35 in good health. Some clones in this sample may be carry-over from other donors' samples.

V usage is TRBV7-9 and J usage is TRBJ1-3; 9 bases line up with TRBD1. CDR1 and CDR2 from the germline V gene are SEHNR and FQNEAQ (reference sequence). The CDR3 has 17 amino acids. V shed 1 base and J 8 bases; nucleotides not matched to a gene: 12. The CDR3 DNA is TGTGCCAGCAGCTTAGTTTACAGGGGGCGAAAAGAAGACACCATATATTTT. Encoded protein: CASSLVYRGRKEDTIYF. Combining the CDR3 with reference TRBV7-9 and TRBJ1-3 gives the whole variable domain DTGVSQNPRHKITKRGQNVTFRCDPISEHNRLYWYRQTLGQGPEFLTYFQNEAQLEKSRLLSDRFSAERPKGSFSTLEIQRTEQGDSAMYLCASSLVYRGRKEDTIYFGEGSWLTVV.

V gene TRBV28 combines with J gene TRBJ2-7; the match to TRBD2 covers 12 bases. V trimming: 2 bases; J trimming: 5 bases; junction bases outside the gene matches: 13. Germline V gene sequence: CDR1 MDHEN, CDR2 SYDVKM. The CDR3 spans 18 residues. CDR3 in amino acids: CASSLEDWRTSGVHEQYF. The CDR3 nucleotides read TGTGCCAGCAGTTTAGAGGATTGGAGGACTAGCGGGGTTCACGAGCAGTACTTC.

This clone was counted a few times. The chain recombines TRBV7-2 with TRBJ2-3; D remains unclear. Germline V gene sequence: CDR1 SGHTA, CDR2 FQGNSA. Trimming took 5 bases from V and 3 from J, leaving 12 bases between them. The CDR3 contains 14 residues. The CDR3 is CASSPRYQTDTQYF. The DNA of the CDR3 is TGTGCCAGCAGCCCAAGGTACCAAACAGATACGCAGTATTTT.

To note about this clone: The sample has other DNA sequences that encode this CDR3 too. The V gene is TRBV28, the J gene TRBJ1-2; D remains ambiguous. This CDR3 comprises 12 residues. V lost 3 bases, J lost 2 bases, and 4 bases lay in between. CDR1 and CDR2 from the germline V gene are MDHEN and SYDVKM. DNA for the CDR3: TGTGCCAGCAGTTTCAGGAACTATGGCTACACCTTC. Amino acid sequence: CASSFRNYGYTF.

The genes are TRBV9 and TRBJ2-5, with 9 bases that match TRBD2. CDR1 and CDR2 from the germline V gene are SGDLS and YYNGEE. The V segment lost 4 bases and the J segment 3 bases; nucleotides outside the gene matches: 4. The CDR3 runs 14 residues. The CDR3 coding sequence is TGTGCCAGCAGCTATGGGACTAGCAAAGAGACCCAGTACTTC. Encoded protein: CASSYGTSKETQYF.

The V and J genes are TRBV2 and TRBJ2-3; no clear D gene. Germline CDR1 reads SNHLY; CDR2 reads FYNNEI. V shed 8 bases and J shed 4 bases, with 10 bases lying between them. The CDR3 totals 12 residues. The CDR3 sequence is CASHTLPDTQYF. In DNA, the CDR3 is TGTGCCAGCCACACCCTCCCAGATACGCAGTATTTT.

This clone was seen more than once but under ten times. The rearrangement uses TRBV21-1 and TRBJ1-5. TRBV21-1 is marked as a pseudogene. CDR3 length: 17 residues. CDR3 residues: CASSQRWTLTAKQPQHF. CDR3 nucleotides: TGTGCCAGCAGCCAACGCTGGACCCTTACAGCTAAGCAGCCCCAGCATTTT.

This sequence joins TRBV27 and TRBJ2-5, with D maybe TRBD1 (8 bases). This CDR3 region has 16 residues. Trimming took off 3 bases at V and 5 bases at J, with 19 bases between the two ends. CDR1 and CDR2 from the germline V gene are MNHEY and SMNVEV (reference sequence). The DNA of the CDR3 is TGTGCCAGCAGTTTTCGGGGGGACAGGCCGATGGAGACCCAGTACTTC. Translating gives CASSFRGDRPMETQYF.

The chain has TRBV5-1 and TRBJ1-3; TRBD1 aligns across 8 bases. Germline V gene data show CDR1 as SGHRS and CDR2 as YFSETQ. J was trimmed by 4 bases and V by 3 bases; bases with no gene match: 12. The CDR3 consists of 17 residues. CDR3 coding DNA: TGCGCCAGCAGCTACGGGACAGGTGCCTCGGGGGGAAACACCATATATTTT. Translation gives CASSYGTGASGGNTIYF.

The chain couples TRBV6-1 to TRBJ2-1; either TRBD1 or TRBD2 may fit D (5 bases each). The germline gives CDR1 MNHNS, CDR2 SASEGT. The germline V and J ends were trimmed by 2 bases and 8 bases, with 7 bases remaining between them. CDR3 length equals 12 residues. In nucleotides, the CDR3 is TGTGCCAGCAGTGAAATGGGGGATGAGCAGTTCTTC. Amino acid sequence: CASSEMGDEQFF.

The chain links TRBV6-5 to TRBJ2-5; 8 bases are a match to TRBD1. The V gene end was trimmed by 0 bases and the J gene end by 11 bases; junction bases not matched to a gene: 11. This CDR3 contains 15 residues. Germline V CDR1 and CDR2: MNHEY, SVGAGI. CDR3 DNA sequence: TGTGCCAGCAGTTACTCTGGCCAGGGGGCCTGGGAGCAGTACTTC. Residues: CASSYSGQGAWEQYF.

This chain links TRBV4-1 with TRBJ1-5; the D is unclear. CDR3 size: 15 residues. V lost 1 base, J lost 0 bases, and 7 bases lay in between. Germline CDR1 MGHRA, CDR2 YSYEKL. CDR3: CASSQAALSNQPQHF. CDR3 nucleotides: TGCGCCAGCAGCCAAGCTGCACTTAGCAATCAGCCCCAGCATTTT.

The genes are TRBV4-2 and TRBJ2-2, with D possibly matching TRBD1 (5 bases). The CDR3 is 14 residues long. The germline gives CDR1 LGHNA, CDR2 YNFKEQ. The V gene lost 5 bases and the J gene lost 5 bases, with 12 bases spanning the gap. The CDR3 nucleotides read TGTGCCAGCAGCTTTCAGGGTGAAACCGGGGAGCTGTTTTTT. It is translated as CASSFQGETGELFF.

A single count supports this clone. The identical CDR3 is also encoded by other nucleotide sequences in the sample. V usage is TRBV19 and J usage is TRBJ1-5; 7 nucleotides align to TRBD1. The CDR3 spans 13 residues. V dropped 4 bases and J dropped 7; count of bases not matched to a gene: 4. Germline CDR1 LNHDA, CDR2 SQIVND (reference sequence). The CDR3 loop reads CASSRQGGQPQHF. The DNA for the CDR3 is TGTGCCAGTAGTAGACAGGGCGGGCAGCCCCAGCATTTT.

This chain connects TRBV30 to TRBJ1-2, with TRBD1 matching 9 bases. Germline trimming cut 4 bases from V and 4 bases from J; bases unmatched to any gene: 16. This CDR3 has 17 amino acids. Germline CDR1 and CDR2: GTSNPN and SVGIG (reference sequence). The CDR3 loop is CAWTPPGQGFGSYGYTF. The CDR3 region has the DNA TGTGCCTGGACTCCGCCGGGACAGGGTTTCGGTAGCTATGGCTACACCTTC. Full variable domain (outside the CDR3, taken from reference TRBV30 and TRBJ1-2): SQTIHQWPATLVQPVGSPLSLECTVEGTSNPNLYWYRQAAGRGLQLLFYSVGIGQISSEVPQNLSASRPQDRQFILSSKKLLLSDSGFYLCAWTPPGQGFGSYGYTFGSGTRLTVV.

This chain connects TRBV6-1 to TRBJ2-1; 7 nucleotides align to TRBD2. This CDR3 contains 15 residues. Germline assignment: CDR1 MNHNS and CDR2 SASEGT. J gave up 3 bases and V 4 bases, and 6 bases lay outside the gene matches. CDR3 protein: CASSVRAGNYNEQFF. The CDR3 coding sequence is TGTGCCAGCAGTGTTCGAGCGGGAAACTACAATGAGCAGTTCTTC.

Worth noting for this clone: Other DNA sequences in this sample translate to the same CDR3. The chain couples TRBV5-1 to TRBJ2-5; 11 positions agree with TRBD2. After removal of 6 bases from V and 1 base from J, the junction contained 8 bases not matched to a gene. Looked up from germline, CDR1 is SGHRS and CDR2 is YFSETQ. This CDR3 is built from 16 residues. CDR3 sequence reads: CASTSASGRPQETQYF. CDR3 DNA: TGCGCCAGCACCTCGGCTAGCGGGAGGCCCCAAGAGACCCAGTACTTC.

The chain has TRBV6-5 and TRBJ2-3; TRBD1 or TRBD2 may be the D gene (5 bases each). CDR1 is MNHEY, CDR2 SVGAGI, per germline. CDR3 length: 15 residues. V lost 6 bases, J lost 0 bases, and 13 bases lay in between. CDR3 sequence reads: CASSRDPGSTDTQYF. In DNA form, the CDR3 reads TGTGCCAGCAGCCGGGACCCGGGTAGCACAGATACGCAGTATTTT.

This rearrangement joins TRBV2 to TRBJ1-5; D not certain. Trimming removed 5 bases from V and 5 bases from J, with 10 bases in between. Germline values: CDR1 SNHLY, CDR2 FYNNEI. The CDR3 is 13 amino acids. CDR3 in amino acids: CASSRGEYQPQHF. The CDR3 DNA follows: TGTGCCAGCAGTCGTGGGGAATATCAGCCCCAGCATTTT.

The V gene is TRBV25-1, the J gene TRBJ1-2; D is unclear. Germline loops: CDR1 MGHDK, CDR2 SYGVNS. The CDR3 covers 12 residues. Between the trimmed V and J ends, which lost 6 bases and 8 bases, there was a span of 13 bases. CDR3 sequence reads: CASSRGAGGYTF. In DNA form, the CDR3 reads TGTGCCAGCAGCCGGGGTGCTGGGGGCTACACCTTC.

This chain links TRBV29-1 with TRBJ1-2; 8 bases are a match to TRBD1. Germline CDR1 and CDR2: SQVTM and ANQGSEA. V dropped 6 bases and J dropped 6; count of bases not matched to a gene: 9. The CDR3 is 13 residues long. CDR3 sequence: CSVRQGSPHGYTF. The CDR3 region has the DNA TGCAGCGTCCGACAGGGGTCCCCTCATGGCTACACCTTC.

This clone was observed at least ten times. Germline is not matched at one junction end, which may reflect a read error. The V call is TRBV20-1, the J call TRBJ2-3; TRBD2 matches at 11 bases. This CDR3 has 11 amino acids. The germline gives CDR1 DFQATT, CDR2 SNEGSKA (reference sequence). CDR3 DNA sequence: TGCAGTGCCCTTGGGACTAGCGGAGTTCCTTTT. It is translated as CSALGTSGVPF.

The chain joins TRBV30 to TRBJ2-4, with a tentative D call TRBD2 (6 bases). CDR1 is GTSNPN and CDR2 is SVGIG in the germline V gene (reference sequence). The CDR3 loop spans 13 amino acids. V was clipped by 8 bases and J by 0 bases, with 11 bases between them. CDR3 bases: TGTGCCGGGGAGGAATTAGCCAAAAACATTCAGTACTTC. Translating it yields CAGEELAKNIQYF.

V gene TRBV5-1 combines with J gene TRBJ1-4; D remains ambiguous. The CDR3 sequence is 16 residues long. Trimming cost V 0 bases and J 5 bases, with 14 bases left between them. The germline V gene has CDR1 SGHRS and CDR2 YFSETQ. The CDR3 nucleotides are TGCGCCAGCAGCTTGGCCGTCGGCCAAGGGAATGAAAAACTGTTTTTT. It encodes CASSLAVGQGNEKLFF.

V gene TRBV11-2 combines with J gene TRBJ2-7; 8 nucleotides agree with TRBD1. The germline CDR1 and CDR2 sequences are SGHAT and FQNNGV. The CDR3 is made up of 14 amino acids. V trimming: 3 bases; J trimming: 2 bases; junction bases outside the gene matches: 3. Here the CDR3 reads CASSLTGATYEQYF. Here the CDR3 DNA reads TGTGCCAGCAGCTTGACAGGGGCTACCTACGAGCAGTACTTC.